The following is a T cell receptor beta chain sequence with its context. Its antigen specificity is not known. Base qualities were left out, and no much larger clone turns up one base away. Receptors were amplified or captured by the immunoSEQ multiplex PCR assay. The paper's processing steps were these. A statistical classification framework was built for diagnosing cytomegalovirus status from the catalog of TCR beta chain sequences. TCRdb mirrors the immuneACCESS table, restricted to in-frame sequences. Some clones are absent from its copies; in checked studies, under half trace to an unresolved V gene, and the reason for the others is unknown. V and J calls plus clone size are reproduced from that table; the DNA served to infer D and trimming. A total of 120,000 or so clones appear in this sample, roughly 90% of them only once. In total, the top ten clones hold about 2.1% of the sample. The donors belonged to the validation cohort of around 130 subjects, which was separate from the 666-subject first cohort.

Counted from cysteine to phenylalanine, this CDR3 has 15 amino acids. Only the CDR3 part of the read is kept: 45 bases, read in frame from the first base. The germline V gene encodes CDR1 SNHLY and CDR2 FYNNEI. Compared with germline, V lacks 4 bases and J lacks 2 bases; bases without a gene match: 2. These data originate in a study of cytomegalovirus exposure and HLA in healthy donors (dated by TCRdb to the late 2010s). A note on the overall study: A later analysis indicated that the 120 or so validation repertoires were generated on the platform also employed for the approximately 670 repertoires of the first cohort. The study aimed to test whether cataloging public T cell receptors could reveal signatures of past pathogen exposure. Besides the first cohort of roughly 640 subjects, a separate validation cohort made up of 120 different subjects was used. The study combined high-throughput TCR immunosequencing, statistical association of individual TCRs with disease status, and machine learning to predict cytomegalovirus infection status. The study at large found these results: The classifier was reported to diagnose cytomegalovirus status with high specificity and sensitivity in both the original cohort and the validation cohort. Of the cluster scores, about 94% were above 0 in a later analysis, which found that TCRs clustered in the first cohort also tended to co-occur in the approximately 120 validation repertoires. The validation cohort had no HLA typing available for a later analysis, so co-occurrence within that cohort was assessed over all 130 or so repertoires. In the study, some 180 TCR beta chains were listed as associated with cytomegalovirus. A few of the identified cytomegalovirus-associated TCR beta chains were confirmed in vitro to be specific for cytomegalovirus antigens. The authors suggested that the approach could potentially be extended to other disease states and immunological phenotypes. While some public TCRs were present in many individuals, most TCR sequences turned up only very rarely across donors.

Input material: PBMCs. This TCR was sampled from a young woman in good health and CMV-seronegative. Recombination connected TRBV2 to TRBJ1-5, with 10 junctional bases fitting TRBD1. DNA sequence: TGTGCCAGCAGTGGAGGGACAGGGGGCAATCAGCCCCAGCATTTT. It is translated as CASSGGTGGNQPQHF.